This T cell receptor beta chain was sequenced during a study of vaccination effects on CD4 cells after COVID-19. At the level of the study: Post-vaccine sampling occurred a median 72 days after the second dose.

Germline CDR1 reads SGHKS; CDR2 reads YYEKEE (reference sequence). The CDR3 runs 13 residues. Trimming cost V 2 bases and J 6 bases, with 10 bases left between them. Notes on this clone: Antigen unknown.

Following an approximately 10-day culture, CD4+ T cells were purified. Everyone in the study got two shots of either the BNT162b2 or mRNA-1273 vaccine. The table came from immunoSEQ multiplex PCR; TCRdb's copy has only in-frame clones and leaves some out. The sample shows about 73,000 clones, roughly 73% of them seen only once. The V call is TRBV5-5, the J call TRBJ2-3, with D unclear. Specimen: CD4+ T cells from PBMCs cultured without peptide, collected after COVID-19 vaccination. The source of this sequence is a human donor who received a COVID-19 vaccine. The CDR3 is CASSFTHSDTQYF. CDR3 DNA: TGTGCCAGCAGCTTTACTCATAGCGATACGCAGTATTTT.